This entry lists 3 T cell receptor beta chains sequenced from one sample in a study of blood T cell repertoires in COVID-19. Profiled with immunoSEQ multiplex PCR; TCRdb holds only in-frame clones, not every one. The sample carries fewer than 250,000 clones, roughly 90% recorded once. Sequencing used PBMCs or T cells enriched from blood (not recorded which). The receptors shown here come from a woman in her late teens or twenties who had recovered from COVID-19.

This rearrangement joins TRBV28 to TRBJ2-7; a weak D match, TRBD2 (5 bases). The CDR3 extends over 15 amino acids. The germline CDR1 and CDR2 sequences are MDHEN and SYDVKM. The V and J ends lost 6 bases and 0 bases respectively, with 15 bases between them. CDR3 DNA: TGTGCCAGCAGCGGAGGACCCTCCAGCTCCTACGAGCAGTACTTC. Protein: CASSGGPSSSYEQYF.

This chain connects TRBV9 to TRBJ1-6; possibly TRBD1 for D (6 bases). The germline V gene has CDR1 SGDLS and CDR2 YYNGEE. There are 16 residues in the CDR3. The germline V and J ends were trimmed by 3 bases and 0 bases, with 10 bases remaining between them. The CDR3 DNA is TGTGCCAGCAGCGCCGGGGGGGCCTCCTATAATTCACCCCTCCACTTT. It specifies CASSAGGASYNSPLHF.

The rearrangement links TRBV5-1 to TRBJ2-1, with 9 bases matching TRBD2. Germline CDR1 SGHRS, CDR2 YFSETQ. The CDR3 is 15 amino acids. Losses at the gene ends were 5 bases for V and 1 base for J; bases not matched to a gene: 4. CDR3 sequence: CASRQSGGSYNEQFF. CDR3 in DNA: TGCGCCAGCAGACAAAGCGGGGGGTCCTACAATGAGCAGTTCTTC.